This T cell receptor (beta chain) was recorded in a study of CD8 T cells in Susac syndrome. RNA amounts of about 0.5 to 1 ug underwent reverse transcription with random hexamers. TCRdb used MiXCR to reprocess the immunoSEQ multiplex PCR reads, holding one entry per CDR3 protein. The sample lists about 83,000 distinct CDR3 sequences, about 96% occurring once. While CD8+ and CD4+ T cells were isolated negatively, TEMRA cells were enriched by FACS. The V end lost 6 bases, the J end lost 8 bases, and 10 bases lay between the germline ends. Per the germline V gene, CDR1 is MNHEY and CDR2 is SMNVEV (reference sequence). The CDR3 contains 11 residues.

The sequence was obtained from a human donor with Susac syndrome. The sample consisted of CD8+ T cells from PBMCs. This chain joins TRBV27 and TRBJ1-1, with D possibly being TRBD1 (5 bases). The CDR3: CASSDSYEAFF. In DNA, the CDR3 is TGTGCCAGCAGCGACAGCTACGAAGCTTTCTTT.